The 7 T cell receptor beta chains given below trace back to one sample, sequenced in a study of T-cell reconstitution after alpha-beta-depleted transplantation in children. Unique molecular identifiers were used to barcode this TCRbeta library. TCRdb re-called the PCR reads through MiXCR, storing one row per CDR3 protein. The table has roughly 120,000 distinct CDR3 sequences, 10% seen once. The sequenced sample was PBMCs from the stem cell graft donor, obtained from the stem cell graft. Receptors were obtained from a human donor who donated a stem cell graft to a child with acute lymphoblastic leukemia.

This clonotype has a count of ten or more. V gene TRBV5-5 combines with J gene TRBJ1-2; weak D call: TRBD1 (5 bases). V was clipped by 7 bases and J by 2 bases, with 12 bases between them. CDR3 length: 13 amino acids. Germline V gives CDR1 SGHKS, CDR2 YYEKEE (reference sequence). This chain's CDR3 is CASPSGVNYGYTF. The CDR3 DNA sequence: TGTGCCAGCCCCTCGGGGGTGAACTATGGCTACACCTTC.

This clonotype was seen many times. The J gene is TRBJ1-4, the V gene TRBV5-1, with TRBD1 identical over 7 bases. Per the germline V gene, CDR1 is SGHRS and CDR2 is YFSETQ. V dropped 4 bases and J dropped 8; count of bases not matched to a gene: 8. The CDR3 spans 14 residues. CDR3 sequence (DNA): TGCGCCAGCAGCAGCGGGACAGTAGGGGAAAAACTGTTTTTT. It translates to CASSSGTVGEKLFF.

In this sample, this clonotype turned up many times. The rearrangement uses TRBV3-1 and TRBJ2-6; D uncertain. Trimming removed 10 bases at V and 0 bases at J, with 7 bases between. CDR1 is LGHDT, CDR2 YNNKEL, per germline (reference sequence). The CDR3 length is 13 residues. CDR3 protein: CATLSSGANVLTF. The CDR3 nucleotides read TGTGCCACCCTTTCCTCTGGGGCCAACGTCCTGACTTTC.

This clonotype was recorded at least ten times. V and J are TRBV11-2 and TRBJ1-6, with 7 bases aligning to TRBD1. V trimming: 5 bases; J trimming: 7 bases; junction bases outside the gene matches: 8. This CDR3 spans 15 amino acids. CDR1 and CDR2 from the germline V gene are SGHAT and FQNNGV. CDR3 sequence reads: CASSPRTGINSPLHF. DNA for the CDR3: TGTGCCAGCAGCCCTAGGACAGGAATAAATTCACCCCTCCACTTT.

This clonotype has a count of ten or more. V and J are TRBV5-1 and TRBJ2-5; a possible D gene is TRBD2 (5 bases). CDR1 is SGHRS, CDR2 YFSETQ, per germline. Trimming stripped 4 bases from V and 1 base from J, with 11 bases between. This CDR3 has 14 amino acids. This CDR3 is CASSPRDTQETQYF. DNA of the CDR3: TGCGCCAGCAGCCCCCGGGATACCCAAGAGACCCAGTACTTC.

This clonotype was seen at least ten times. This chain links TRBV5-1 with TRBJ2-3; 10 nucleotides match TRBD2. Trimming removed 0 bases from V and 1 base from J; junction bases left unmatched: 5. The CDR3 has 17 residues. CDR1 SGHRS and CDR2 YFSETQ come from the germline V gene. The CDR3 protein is CASSLALSGRGTDTQYF. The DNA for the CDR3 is TGCGCCAGCAGCTTGGCCCTCAGCGGGAGGGGCACAGATACGCAGTATTTT. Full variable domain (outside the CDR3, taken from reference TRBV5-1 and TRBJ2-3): KAGVTQTPRYLIKTRGQQVTLSCSPISGHRSVSWYQQTPGQGLQFLFEYFSETQRNKGNFPGRFSGRQFSNSRSEMNVSTLELGDSALYLCASSLALSGRGTDTQYFGPGTRLTVL.

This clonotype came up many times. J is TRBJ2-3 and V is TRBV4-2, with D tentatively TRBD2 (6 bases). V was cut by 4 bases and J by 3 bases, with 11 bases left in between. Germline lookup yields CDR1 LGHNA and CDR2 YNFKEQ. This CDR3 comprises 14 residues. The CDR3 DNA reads TGTGCCAGCAGCCCACTAGCCTCGACAGATACGCAGTATTTT. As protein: CASSPLASTDTQYF.